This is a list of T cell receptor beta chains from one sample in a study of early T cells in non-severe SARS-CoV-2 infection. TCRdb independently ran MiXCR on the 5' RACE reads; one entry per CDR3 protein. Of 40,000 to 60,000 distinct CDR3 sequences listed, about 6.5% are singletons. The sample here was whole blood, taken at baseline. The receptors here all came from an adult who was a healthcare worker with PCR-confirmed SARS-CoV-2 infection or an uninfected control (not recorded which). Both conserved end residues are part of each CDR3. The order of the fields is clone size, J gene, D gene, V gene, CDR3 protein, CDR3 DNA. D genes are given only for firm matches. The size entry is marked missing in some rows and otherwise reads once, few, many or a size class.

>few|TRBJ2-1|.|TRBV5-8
CASSFEANSYNEQFF
TGTGCCAGCAGCTTCGAGGCTAACTCCTACAATGAGCAGTTCTTC
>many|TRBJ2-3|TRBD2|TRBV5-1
CASSPGLAVGDTQYF
TGCGCCAGCAGCCCCGGACTAGCGGTCGGGGATACGCAGTATTTT
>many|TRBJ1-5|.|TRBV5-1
CASSLGLGGSNQPQHF
TGCGCCAGCAGCTTGGGGTTAGGGGGAAGCAATCAGCCCCAGCATTTT
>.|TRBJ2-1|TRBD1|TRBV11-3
CASSLGGQGFNEQFF
TGTGCCAGCAGCTTAGGGGGACAGGGATTCAATGAGCAGTTCTTC
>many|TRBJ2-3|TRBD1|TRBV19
CASSRTGGSTDTQYF
TGTGCCAGTAGCCGGACAGGGGGAAGCACAGATACGCAGTATTTT
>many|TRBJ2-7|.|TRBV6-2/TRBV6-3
CASSYGRGRLSYEQYF
TGTGCCAGCAGTTACGGGCGGGGCAGACTCTCCTACGAGCAGTACTTC
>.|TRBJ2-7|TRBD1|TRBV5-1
CASSGTGGTGGEQYF
TGCGCCAGCAGCGGCACAGGGGGAACGGGTGGCGAGCAGTACTTC
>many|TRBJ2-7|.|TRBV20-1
CSARWGGSGEQYF
TGCAGTGCCCGGTGGGGGGGCTCGGGCGAGCAGTACTTC
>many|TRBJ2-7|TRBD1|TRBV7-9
CASSGGDRSSYEQYF
TGTGCCAGCAGCGGCGGGGACAGGAGCTCCTACGAGCAGTACTTC
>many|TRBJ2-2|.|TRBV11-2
CASSLDLSGSGELFF
TGTGCCAGCAGCTTAGATCTATCCGGCTCCGGGGAGCTGTTTTTT
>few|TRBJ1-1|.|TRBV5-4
CASSNWNTEAFF
TGTGCCAGCAGCAATTGGAACACTGAAGCTTTCTTT
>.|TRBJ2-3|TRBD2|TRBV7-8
CASSLDNAGGLRGTQYF
TGTGCCAGCAGCTTAGATAACGCGGGGGGCCTCCGGGGTACGCAGTATTTT
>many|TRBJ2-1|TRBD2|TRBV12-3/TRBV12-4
CASSLAGTSGGRRYYNEQFF
TGTGCCAGCAGTTTAGCCGGGACTAGCGGGGGGCGACGCTACTACAATGAGCAGTTCTTC
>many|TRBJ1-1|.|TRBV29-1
CSVGIGGANTEAFF
TGCAGCGTGGGGATCGGGGGGGCGAACACTGAAGCTTTCTTT
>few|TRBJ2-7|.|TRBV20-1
CSANQGVNPFEQYF
TGCAGTGCTAACCAGGGCGTGAATCCGTTCGAGCAGTACTTC
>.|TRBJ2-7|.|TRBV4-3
CASSPGEVRPGGYYEQYF
TGCGCCAGCAGCCCCGGCGAGGTCCGCCCCGGGGGATATTACGAGCAGTACTTC
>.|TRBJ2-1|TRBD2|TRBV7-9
CASGGTSGGDYNEQFF
TGTGCCAGCGGAGGAACTAGCGGGGGAGACTACAATGAGCAGTTCTTC
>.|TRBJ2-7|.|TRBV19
CASSLGQTSYEQYF
TGTGCCAGTAGTTTAGGACAGACGTCCTACGAGCAGTACTTC
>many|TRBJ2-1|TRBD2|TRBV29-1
CSVESPSGGEQFF
TGCAGCGTTGAAAGCCCTAGCGGGGGTGAGCAGTTCTTC
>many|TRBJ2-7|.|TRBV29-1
CSVGQTYEQYF
TGCAGCGTCGGGCAGACCTACGAGCAGTACTTC
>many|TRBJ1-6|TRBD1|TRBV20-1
CSARERQGARSPHSPLHF
TGCAGTGCTAGAGAACGACAGGGGGCTCGGTCCCCCCATTCACCCCTCCACTTT
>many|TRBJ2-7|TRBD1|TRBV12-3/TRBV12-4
CASTPGQGATEQYF
TGTGCCAGCACCCCGGGACAGGGGGCAACCGAGCAGTACTTC
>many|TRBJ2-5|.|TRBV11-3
CASSPLGAGPQETQYF
TGTGCCAGCAGCCCCCTTGGGGCAGGGCCCCAAGAGACCCAGTACTTC
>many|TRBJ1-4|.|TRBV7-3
CASSSLSATAGLFF
TGTGCCAGCAGCTCGCTTTCCGCCACCGCCGGACTGTTTTTT
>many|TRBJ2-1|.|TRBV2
CASAGRLLGNEQFF
TGTGCCAGCGCCGGACGTCTCCTAGGAAATGAGCAGTTCTTC
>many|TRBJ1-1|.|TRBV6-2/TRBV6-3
CASRTGGPEAFF
TGTGCCAGCAGAACTGGGGGACCTGAAGCTTTCTTT
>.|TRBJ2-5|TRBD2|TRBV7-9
CASSLGSGGPPNQETQYF
TGTGCCAGCAGCTTAGGTAGCGGGGGGCCACCTAACCAAGAGACCCAGTACTTC
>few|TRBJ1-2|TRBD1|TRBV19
CASTSQGASYGYTF
TGTGCCAGTACCTCGCAGGGGGCGTCCTATGGCTACACCTTC
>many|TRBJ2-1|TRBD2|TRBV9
CASSVTQGLLAGSYNEQFF
TGTGCCAGCAGCGTGACCCAGGGGCTCCTAGCGGGTTCCTACAATGAGCAGTTCTTC
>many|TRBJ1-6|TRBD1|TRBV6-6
CASSDKTGGNSPLHF
TGTGCCAGCAGTGACAAGACAGGGGGGAATTCACCCCTCCACTTT
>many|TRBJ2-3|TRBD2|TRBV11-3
CASSTRTSGGASTDTQYF
TGTGCCAGCAGCACCCGGACTAGCGGGGGGGCTAGCACAGATACGCAGTATTTT
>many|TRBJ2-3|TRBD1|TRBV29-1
CSVAALQGENTDTQYF
TGCAGCGTTGCGGCTTTACAGGGGGAAAACACAGATACGCAGTATTTT
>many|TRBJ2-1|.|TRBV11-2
CASSLEGPYNEQFF
TGTGCCAGCAGCTTAGAGGGACCCTACAATGAGCAGTTCTTC
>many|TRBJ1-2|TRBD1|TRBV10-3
CAISQAGGAYGYTF
TGTGCCATCAGTCAGGCAGGGGGCGCCTATGGCTACACCTTC
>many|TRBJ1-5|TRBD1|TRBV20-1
CSAPRDRGRGGTQPQHF
TGCAGTGCTCCCCGGGACAGGGGGCGAGGGGGCACCCAGCCCCAGCATTTT
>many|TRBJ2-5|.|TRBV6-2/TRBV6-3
CASSYRRYQETQYF
TGTGCCAGCAGTTATCGACGGTACCAAGAGACCCAGTACTTC
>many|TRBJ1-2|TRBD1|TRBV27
CATGGQGYGYTF
TGTGCCACGGGCGGACAGGGGTATGGCTACACCTTC
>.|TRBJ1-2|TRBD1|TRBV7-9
CASKARQGNYGYTF
TGTGCCAGCAAGGCTCGACAGGGTAACTATGGCTACACCTTC
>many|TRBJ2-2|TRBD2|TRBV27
CASRRGGAGELFF
TGTGCCAGCCGACGCGGGGGGGCCGGGGAGCTGTTTTTT
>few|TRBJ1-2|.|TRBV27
CASSFSGDTGYTF
TGTGCCAGCAGTTTTTCCGGGGACACTGGCTACACCTTC
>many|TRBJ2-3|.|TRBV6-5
CASRRRDSLDTQYF
TGTGCCAGCAGGCGACGGGACTCTCTAGATACGCAGTATTTT
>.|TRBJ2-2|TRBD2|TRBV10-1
CASSARTSNTGELFF
TGCGCCAGCAGTGCAAGGACTAGCAACACCGGGGAGCTGTTTTTT
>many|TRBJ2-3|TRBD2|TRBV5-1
CASSLTSGSHSTDTQYF
TGCGCCAGCAGCCTGACTAGCGGGAGCCACTCAACAGATACGCAGTATTTT
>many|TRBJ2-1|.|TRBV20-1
CSATREGNEQFF
TGCAGTGCTACCAGGGAAGGCAATGAGCAGTTCTTC
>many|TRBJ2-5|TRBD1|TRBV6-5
CASRAGGKGAGETQYF
TGTGCCAGCAGGGCAGGGGGCAAGGGGGCTGGAGAGACCCAGTACTTC
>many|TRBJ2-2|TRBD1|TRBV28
CASTVTGRTGELFF
TGTGCCAGCACGGTGACAGGGCGCACCGGGGAGCTGTTTTTT
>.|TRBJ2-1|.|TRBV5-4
CAGSLPPFNEQFF
TGTGCCGGCAGCCTCCCCCCCTTCAATGAGCAGTTCTTC
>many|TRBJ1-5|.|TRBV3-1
CASSQDVNQPQHF
TGTGCCAGCAGCCAGGACGTTAATCAGCCCCAGCATTTT